These 20 T cell receptor beta chains originate from one sample sequenced in a study of blood T cell repertoires in COVID-19. Libraries were prepared by immunoSEQ multiplex PCR; TCRdb keeps only in-frame clonotypes and omits some of them. Of approximately 200,000 clones in the sample, 75% to 90% were seen once. Sequenced: PBMCs or T cells enriched from blood (not recorded which). The receptors stem from a woman aged 25 to 39 who had recovered from COVID-19.

The chain employs TRBV6-5 and TRBJ1-1; 7 bases agree with TRBD1. The CDR3 loop spans 16 amino acids. The ends lost 3 bases at V and 3 bases at J; junction bases unmatched: 10. Germline CDR1 MNHEY, CDR2 SVGAGI. CDR3: CASSYFNRGFYTEAFF. The CDR3, as DNA: TGTGCCAGCAGTTATTTTAACAGGGGTTTTTACACTGAAGCTTTCTTT.

This chain links TRBV13 with TRBJ1-1, with D possibly being TRBD1 (6 bases). This CDR3 is 15 amino acids long. Germline CDR1 and CDR2: PRHDT and FYEKMQ (reference sequence). The V gene lost 5 bases and the J gene lost 1 base, with 14 bases spanning the gap. The CDR3 DNA sequence: TGTGCCAGCAGCGAGCTCAGGGGCTCGAACACTGAAGCTTTCTTT. This sequence encodes CASSELRGSNTEAFF.

The CDR3 DNA reads TGTGCCAGCAGCTTGCCGAATTCACCCCTCCACTTT. Protein: CASSLPNSPLHF. This chain links TRBV5-6 with TRBJ1-6, with unresolved D. Between the trimmed V and J ends, which lost 1 base and 7 bases, there was a span of 3 bases. This CDR3 comprises 12 residues. Germline CDR1 and CDR2: SGHDT and YYEEEE.

The chain couples TRBV19 to TRBJ2-1, with a weak D call TRBD1 (6 bases). CDR1 LNHDA and CDR2 SQIVND come from the germline V gene (reference sequence). Trimming took off 7 bases at V and 5 bases at J, with 12 bases between the two ends. The CDR3 is 13 residues long. The CDR3 protein is CASTAAGDNEQFF. In DNA, the CDR3 is TGTGCCAGTACCGCGGCAGGGGACAATGAGCAGTTCTTC.

J is TRBJ1-1 and V is TRBV7-9; TRBD1 is a possible D gene (6 bases). Germline V gene lookup returns CDR1 SEHNR and CDR2 FQNEAQ (reference sequence). The ends were cut back, 5 bases at V and 3 bases at J, with 13 bases in the middle. The CDR3 is 14 amino acids. CDR3 nucleotides: TGTGCCAGCAGCAAACAGGGTACTTACACTGAAGCTTTCTTT. Its protein is CASSKQGTYTEAFF.

The chain has TRBV2 and TRBJ1-1, with a possible D match to TRBD1 (5 bases). Germline V lookup: CDR1 SNHLY, CDR2 FYNNEI. The CDR3 has 15 amino acids. The V end was cut by 7 bases, the J end by 0 bases, with 15 bases between. This CDR3 reads CASITQGIVNTEAFF. The CDR3 bases are TGTGCCAGCATAACGCAGGGAATCGTGAACACTGAAGCTTTCTTT.

The chain combines TRBV19 with TRBJ1-1; 7 nucleotides match TRBD1. CDR3 length equals 16 residues. Germline CDR1 is LNHDA and CDR2 is SQIVND (reference sequence). The J segment lost 5 bases and the V segment lost 7 bases, leaving 16 bases of the junction unmatched. The CDR3 sequence is CASKLGVGTVFTEAFF. CDR3 nucleotide sequence: TGTGCCAGTAAACTGGGGGTGGGGACAGTTTTTACTGAAGCTTTCTTT.

This chain joins TRBV18 and TRBJ2-7; TRBD1 agrees at 9 bases. The germline V gene encodes CDR1 KGHSH and CDR2 LQKENI. V lost 6 bases, J lost 2 bases, and 8 bases stayed unmatched. CDR3 length: 15 residues. Here the CDR3 DNA reads TGTGCCAGCTCTGGGGGGGGACAGGGAACCTACGAGCAGTACTTC. Translated, it gives CASSGGGQGTYEQYF. Full variable domain (remainder filled in from reference TRBV18 and TRBJ2-7): NAGVMQNPRHLVRRRGQEARLRCSPMKGHSHVYWYRQLPEEGLKFMVYLQKENIIDESGMPKERFSAEFPKEGPSILRIQQVVRGDSAAYFCASSGGGQGTYEQYFGPGTRLTVT.

This chain joins TRBV19 and TRBJ2-1; D may be TRBD1 (6 bases). The V end lost 2 bases, the J end lost 9 bases, and 14 bases lay between the germline ends. The CDR3 spans 14 residues. CDR1 and CDR2 (germline): LNHDA, SQIVND (reference sequence). DNA of the CDR3: TGTGCCAGTAGTATACTGGGGGCCGGCGGTGAGCAGTTCTTC. Amino acids: CASSILGAGGEQFF. The complete variable domain, with remaining parts taken from reference TRBV19 and TRBJ2-1, reads DGGITQSPKYLFRKEGQNVTLSCEQNLNHDAMYWYRQDPGQGLRLIYYSQIVNDFQKGDIAEGYSVSREKKESFPLTVTSAQKNPTAFYLCASSILGAGGEQFFGPGTRLTVL.

The chain combines TRBV27 with TRBJ1-5, with TRBD1 identical over 8 bases. The CDR3 has 15 amino acids. The germline V gene has CDR1 MNHEY and CDR2 SMNVEV (reference sequence). With 6 bases clipped from V and 0 bases from J, the junction kept 4 bases outside the gene matches. CDR3 in DNA: TGTGCCAGCAGCGGGACAGGCGTTAGCAATCAGCCCCAGCATTTT. It specifies CASSGTGVSNQPQHF.

V usage is TRBV7-9 and J usage is TRBJ1-2, with a tentative D call TRBD1 (5 bases). Germline CDR1 is SEHNR and CDR2 is FQNEAQ (reference sequence). This CDR3 spans 14 amino acids. V dropped 1 base and J dropped 6 bases, with 12 bases sitting between them. CDR3 amino acids: CASSLDRTTNGYTF. The CDR3 nucleotides are TGTGCCAGCAGCTTAGACAGGACTACCAATGGCTACACCTTC.

The rearrangement uses TRBV9 and TRBJ1-5; no firm D call. The CDR3 loop spans 15 amino acids. V was clipped by 0 bases and J by 0 bases, with 7 bases between them. Per germline, CDR1 SGDLS and CDR2 YYNGEE. CDR3 amino acids: CASSVGGLSNQPQHF. The CDR3 nucleotides are TGTGCCAGCAGCGTAGGAGGGCTTAGCAATCAGCCCCAGCATTTT.

Only one count was recorded for this clone. The rearrangement joins TRBV15 to TRBJ1-6, with 7 bases identical to TRBD1. Germline trimming cut 5 bases from V and 8 bases from J; bases unmatched to any gene: 12. Germline V gene lookup returns CDR1 LNHNV and CDR2 YYDKDF (reference sequence). The CDR3 totals 16 residues. CDR3 sequence reads: CATSGTGTEFYSPLHF. CDR3 sequence (DNA): TGTGCCACCAGCGGCACCGGGACAGAGTTCTATTCACCCCTCCACTTT. Drawing the rest from reference TRBV15 and TRBJ1-6, the complete variable domain is DAMVIQNPRYQVTQFGKPVTLSCSQTLNHNVMYWYQQKSSQAPKLLFHYYDKDFNNEADTPDNFQSRRPNTSFCFLDIRSPGLGDTAMYLCATSGTGTEFYSPLHFGNGTRLTVT.

This sequence joins TRBV19 and TRBJ2-1, with D possibly matching TRBD1 (6 bases). Trimming shortened V by 3 bases and J by 10 bases, and 19 bases separated the two germline ends. The germline V gene encodes CDR1 LNHDA and CDR2 SQIVND (reference sequence). The CDR3 runs 15 residues. The CDR3 spells CASSIPGTSEKEQFF. CDR3 coding DNA: TGTGCCAGTAGTATTCCTGGGACAAGCGAAAAAGAGCAGTTCTTC.

This clone occurred once. This chain joins TRBV24-1 and TRBJ1-5; 8 positions match TRBD1. This CDR3 contains 13 residues. CDR1 KGHDR and CDR2 SFDVKD come from the germline V gene. With 11 bases clipped from V and 5 bases from J, the junction kept 7 bases outside the gene matches. The chain's CDR3 is CAKDRDNDQPQHF. Here the CDR3 DNA reads TGTGCCAAGGACAGGGATAATGATCAGCCCCAGCATTTT.

V gene TRBV7-9 combines with J gene TRBJ1-3; D gene uncertain. The CDR3 extends over 15 amino acids. Germline-derived CDR1 and CDR2 are SEHNR and FQNEAQ (reference sequence). V was clipped by 4 bases and J by 0 bases, with 10 bases between them. The CDR3 coding sequence is TGTGCCAGCAGCTCAAAGCGGCACTCTGGAAACACCATATATTTT. This encodes CASSSKRHSGNTIYF.

V and J are TRBV2 and TRBJ2-3; TRBD1 matches 7 bases. CDR1 and CDR2 (germline): SNHLY, FYNNEI. This CDR3 has 15 amino acids. The J segment lost 0 bases and the V segment lost 5 bases, leaving 5 bases of the junction unmatched. The CDR3 region is CASSPNRGSTDTQYF. The CDR3 nucleotides are TGTGCCAGCAGTCCCAACAGGGGTAGCACAGATACGCAGTATTTT.

This clone appeared once. V and J are TRBV30 and TRBJ2-1; 8 bases match TRBD2. This CDR3 has 19 residues. Germline CDR1 and CDR2: GTSNPN and SVGIG (reference sequence). The V and J ends lost 4 bases and 0 bases, in that order; junction bases with no gene match: 17. The DNA of the CDR3 is TGTGCCTGGAATATAGATAGCGGGATTACTTCGAGCTCCTACAATGAGCAGTTCTTC. Encoded protein: CAWNIDSGITSSSYNEQFF.

This clone was detected only once. Germline and junction disagree at one end, which may indicate a read error. The V call is TRBV18, the J call TRBJ1-6; D unclear. The CDR3 covers 16 residues. The germline gives CDR1 KGHSH, CDR2 LQKENI. CDR3 nucleotide sequence: TGTGCCAGCTCACCCTTTTCGTCGACACAGAATTCCCCCCTCCACTTT. Protein: CASSPFSSTQNSPLHF.

The rearrangement links TRBV5-6 to TRBJ2-3, with 10 nucleotides matching TRBD1. V was clipped by 4 bases and J by 2 bases; unmatched bases: 4. The CDR3 totals 15 residues. Germline CDR1 is SGHDT and CDR2 is YYEEEE. CDR3 coding DNA: TGTGCCAGCAGCCCAGGGACAGGGGTCACAGATACGCAGTATTTT. Translating it yields CASSPGTGVTDTQYF.